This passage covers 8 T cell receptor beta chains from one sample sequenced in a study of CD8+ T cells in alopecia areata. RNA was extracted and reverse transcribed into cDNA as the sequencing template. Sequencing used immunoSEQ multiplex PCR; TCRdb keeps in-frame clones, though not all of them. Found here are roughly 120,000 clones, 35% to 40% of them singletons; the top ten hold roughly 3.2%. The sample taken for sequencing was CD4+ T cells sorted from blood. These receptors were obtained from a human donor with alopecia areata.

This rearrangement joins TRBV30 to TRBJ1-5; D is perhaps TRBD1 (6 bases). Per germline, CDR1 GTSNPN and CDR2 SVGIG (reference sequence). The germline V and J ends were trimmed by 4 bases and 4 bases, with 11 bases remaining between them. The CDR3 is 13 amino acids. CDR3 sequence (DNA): TGTGCCTGGAACAGGGAGGTTAATCAGCCCCAGCATTTT. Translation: CAWNREVNQPQHF.

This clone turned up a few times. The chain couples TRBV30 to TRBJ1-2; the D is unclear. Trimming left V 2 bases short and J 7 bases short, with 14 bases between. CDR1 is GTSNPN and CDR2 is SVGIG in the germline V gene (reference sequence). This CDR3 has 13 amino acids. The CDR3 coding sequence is TGTGCCTGGAGTATCTCGAGAGGCGCTGGCTACACCTTC. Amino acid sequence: CAWSISRGAGYTF.

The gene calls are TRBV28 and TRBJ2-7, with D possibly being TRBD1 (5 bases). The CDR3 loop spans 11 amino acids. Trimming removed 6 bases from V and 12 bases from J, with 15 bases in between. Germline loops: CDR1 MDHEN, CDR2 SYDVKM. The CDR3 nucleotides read TGTGCCAGCAGACAGACAGAGAGGTGGTACTTC. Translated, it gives CASRQTERWYF.

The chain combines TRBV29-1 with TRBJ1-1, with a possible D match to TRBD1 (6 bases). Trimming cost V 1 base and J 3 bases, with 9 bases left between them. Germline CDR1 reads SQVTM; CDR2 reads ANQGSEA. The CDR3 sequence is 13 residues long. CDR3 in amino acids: CSVEGQADTEAFF. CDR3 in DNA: TGCAGCGTTGAAGGACAGGCGGACACTGAAGCTTTCTTT.

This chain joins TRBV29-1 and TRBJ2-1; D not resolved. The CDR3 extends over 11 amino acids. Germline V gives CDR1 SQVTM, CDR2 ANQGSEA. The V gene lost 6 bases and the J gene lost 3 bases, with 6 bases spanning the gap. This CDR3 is CSVRSYNEQFF. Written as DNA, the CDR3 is TGCAGCGTACGCAGCTACAATGAGCAGTTCTTC.

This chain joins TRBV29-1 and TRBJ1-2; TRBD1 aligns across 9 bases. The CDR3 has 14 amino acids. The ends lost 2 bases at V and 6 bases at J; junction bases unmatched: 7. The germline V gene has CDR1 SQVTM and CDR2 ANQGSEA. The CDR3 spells CSVEKGTGLHGYTF. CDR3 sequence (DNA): TGCAGCGTTGAAAAGGGGACAGGGCTGCATGGCTACACCTTC.

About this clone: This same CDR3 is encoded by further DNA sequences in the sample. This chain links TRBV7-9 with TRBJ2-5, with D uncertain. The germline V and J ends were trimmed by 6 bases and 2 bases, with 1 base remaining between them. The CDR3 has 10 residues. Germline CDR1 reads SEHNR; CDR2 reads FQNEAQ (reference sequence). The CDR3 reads CASSQETQYF. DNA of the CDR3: TGTGCCAGCAGTCAAGAGACCCAGTACTTC.

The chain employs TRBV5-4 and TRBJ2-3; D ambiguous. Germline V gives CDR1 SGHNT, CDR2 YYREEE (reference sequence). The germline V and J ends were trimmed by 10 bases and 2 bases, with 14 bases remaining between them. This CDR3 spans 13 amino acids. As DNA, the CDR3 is TGTGCCGTCCCGGACCTAAACACAGATACGCAGTATTTT. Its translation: CAVPDLNTDTQYF.